A selection of T cell receptor beta chains follows, all from one sample in a study of PD-1 blockade in classical Hodgkin lymphoma. Produced via immunoSEQ multiplex PCR; TCRdb's table is partial and in-frame only. Of 5,500 to 7,500 clones listed, nearly 85% are singletons. The material sequenced was peripheral blood mononuclear cells (PBMCs), taken before the fourth cycle of nivolumab. These receptors all stem from a human donor with classical Hodgkin lymphoma. The CDR3 runs from the conserved cysteine through the conserved F or W. A D gene is named only where the DNA matches it firmly. The size of a clone is reported for some rows only, either as once, few or many, or as a class for expanded clones.

abundance: -; v_gene: TRBV28; d_gene: -; j_gene: TRBJ2-7; len: 15; CDR3aa: CASSFPQGILYEQYF; CDR3nt: TGTGCCAGCAGTTTTCCCCAGGGGATTTTATACGAGCAGTACTTC
abundance: -; v_gene: TRBV28; d_gene: -; j_gene: TRBJ1-2; len: 16; CDR3aa: CASSLWGTGNNYGYTF; CDR3nt: TGTGCCAGCAGTTTATGGGGCACAGGGAACAACTATGGCTACACCTTC
abundance: once; v_gene: TRBV5-6; d_gene: TRBD1; j_gene: TRBJ1-4; len: 17; CDR3aa: CASSPGTGPKRRGKLFF; CDR3nt: TGTGCCAGCAGCCCGGGGACAGGACCTAAACGAAGGGGAAAACTGTTTTTT
abundance: -; v_gene: TRBV28; d_gene: -; j_gene: TRBJ2-7; len: 12; CDR3aa: CASSLLSYEQYF; CDR3nt: TGTGCCAGCAGTCTCCTCTCCTACGAGCAGTACTTC
abundance: once; v_gene: TRBV5-6; d_gene: -; j_gene: TRBJ2-5; len: 13; CDR3aa: CASSLGGKETQYF; CDR3nt: TGTGCCAGCAGCTTGGGTGGAAAAGAGACCCAGTACTTC
abundance: -; v_gene: TRBV6-1; d_gene: TRBD2; j_gene: TRBJ2-3; len: 15; CDR3aa: CASSDRAGGSDTQYF; CDR3nt: TGTGCCAGCAGTGATCGGGCGGGGGGCTCAGATACGCAGTATTTT
abundance: -; v_gene: TRBV6-1; d_gene: TRBD1; j_gene: TRBJ2-2; len: 14; CDR3aa: CASRRTGSTGELFF; CDR3nt: TGTGCCAGCAGACGGACAGGGAGCACCGGGGAGCTGTTTTTT
abundance: -; v_gene: TRBV19; d_gene: TRBD1; j_gene: TRBJ1-2; len: 19; CDR3aa: CASTIHPDRGFIPNYGYTF; CDR3nt: TGTGCCAGTACCATTCACCCCGACAGGGGGTTCATTCCTAACTATGGCTACACCTTC
abundance: -; v_gene: TRBV19; d_gene: -; j_gene: TRBJ1-4; len: 16; CDR3aa: CASRIDGTPGPEKLFF; CDR3nt: TGTGCCAGTCGCATCGATGGGACCCCAGGACCTGAAAAACTGTTTTTT
abundance: -; v_gene: TRBV2; d_gene: -; j_gene: TRBJ1-4; len: 15; CDR3aa: CASSGQGLPNEKLFF; CDR3nt: TGTGCCAGCAGTGGCCAGGGGCTCCCTAATGAAAAACTGTTTTTT
abundance: few; v_gene: TRBV18; d_gene: TRBD1; j_gene: TRBJ1-1; len: 14; CDR3aa: CASSPTRTGAEAFF; CDR3nt: TGTGCCAGCTCACCAACTCGGACAGGAGCTGAAGCTTTCTTT
abundance: -; v_gene: TRBV21-1; d_gene: -; j_gene: TRBJ1-1; len: 13; CDR3aa: CASSKTGLTEAFF; CDR3nt: TGTGCCAGCAGTAAAACAGGGCTCACTGAAGCTTTCTTT
abundance: -; v_gene: TRBV29-1; d_gene: -; j_gene: TRBJ1-1; len: 12; CDR3aa: CSVGTGITEAFF; CDR3nt: TGCAGCGTCGGGACCGGGATCACTGAAGCTTTCTTT
abundance: once; v_gene: TRBV6-5; d_gene: -; j_gene: TRBJ2-1; len: 14; CDR3aa: CASSRGVSYNEQFF; CDR3nt: TGTGCCAGCAGTAGGGGAGTTTCCTACAATGAGCAGTTCTTC
abundance: -; v_gene: TRBV5-1; d_gene: TRBD2; j_gene: TRBJ2-5; len: 17; CDR3aa: CASSLAGLAGGKETQYF; CDR3nt: TGCGCCAGCAGCTTGGCGGGGCTAGCGGGGGGTAAGGAGACCCAGTACTTC
abundance: -; v_gene: TRBV11-2; d_gene: -; j_gene: TRBJ1-4; len: 15; CDR3aa: CASSLGQGRNEKLFF; CDR3nt: TGTGCCAGCAGCTTAGGTCAGGGAAGAAATGAAAAACTGTTTTTT
abundance: -; v_gene: TRBV5-4; d_gene: -; j_gene: TRBJ2-3; len: 16; CDR3aa: CASSGGGAVGTDTQYF; CDR3nt: TGTGCCAGCAGCGGAGGGGGGGCCGTTGGCACAGATACGCAGTATTTT
abundance: -; v_gene: TRBV5-1; d_gene: TRBD2; j_gene: TRBJ2-1; len: 14; CDR3aa: CASSSTTSGNEQFF; CDR3nt: TGCGCCAGCAGCTCCACGACTAGCGGCAATGAGCAGTTCTTC
abundance: -; v_gene: TRBV7-6; d_gene: TRBD2; j_gene: TRBJ2-2; len: 14; CDR3aa: CASSFSGGTGELFF; CDR3nt: TGTGCCAGCAGCTTTAGCGGGGGGACCGGGGAGCTGTTTTTT
abundance: few; v_gene: TRBV19; d_gene: TRBD1; j_gene: TRBJ1-5; len: 13; CDR3aa: CASAGTGSQPQHF; CDR3nt: TGTGCCAGTGCCGGGACAGGGTCTCAGCCCCAGCATTTT
abundance: -; v_gene: TRBV5-4; d_gene: TRBD1; j_gene: TRBJ2-1; len: 14; CDR3aa: CASSKLTGDNEQFF; CDR3nt: TGTGCCAGCAGTAAATTGACAGGGGACAATGAGCAGTTCTTC
abundance: -; v_gene: TRBV6-5; d_gene: -; j_gene: TRBJ1-5; len: 14; CDR3aa: CASSYSSNRQPQHF; CDR3nt: TGTGCCAGCAGTTACTCGTCAAATAGACAGCCCCAGCATTTT
abundance: -; v_gene: TRBV21-1; d_gene: -; j_gene: TRBJ2-1; len: 13; CDR3aa: CASSKGRQNEQFF; CDR3nt: TGTGCCAGCAGCAAAGGGAGGCAAAATGAGCAGTTCTTC
abundance: -; v_gene: TRBV5-1; d_gene: -; j_gene: TRBJ1-2; len: 13; CDR3aa: CASSLGQNYGYTF; CDR3nt: TGCGCCAGCAGCTTGGGACAGAACTATGGCTACACCTTC
abundance: -; v_gene: TRBV29-1; d_gene: TRBD2; j_gene: TRBJ2-1; len: 15; CDR3aa: CSAGLAGGSYNEQFF; CDR3nt: TGCAGCGCAGGACTAGCGGGCGGTTCCTACAATGAGCAGTTCTTC
abundance: -; v_gene: TRBV27; d_gene: -; j_gene: TRBJ2-2; len: 14; CDR3aa: CASRGTGNTGELFF; CDR3nt: TGTGCCAGCCGAGGGACCGGGAACACCGGGGAGCTGTTTTTT
abundance: medium-sized; v_gene: TRBV27; d_gene: -; j_gene: TRBJ1-1; len: 14; CDR3aa: CASSLSRPNTEAFF; CDR3nt: TGTGCCAGCAGTTTATCCCGCCCGAACACTGAAGCTTTCTTT
abundance: -; v_gene: TRBV25-1; d_gene: -; j_gene: TRBJ2-5; len: 15; CDR3aa: CASSENRLYQETQYF; CDR3nt: TGTGCCAGCAGTGAAAACAGACTTTACCAAGAGACCCAGTACTTC
abundance: -; v_gene: TRBV7-2; d_gene: TRBD1; j_gene: TRBJ2-3; len: 15; CDR3aa: CASSLRQGNTDTQYF; CDR3nt: TGTGCCAGCAGCTTAAGACAGGGGAACACAGATACGCAGTATTTT
abundance: -; v_gene: TRBV5-6; d_gene: -; j_gene: TRBJ1-2; len: 16; CDR3aa: CASSLAAGAIDYGYTF; CDR3nt: TGTGCCAGCAGCTTGGCCGCAGGGGCCATAGACTATGGCTACACCTTC
abundance: -; v_gene: TRBV27; d_gene: -; j_gene: TRBJ1-5; len: 14; CDR3aa: CASSPTGVGQPQHF; CDR3nt: TGTGCCAGCAGTCCCACCGGGGTAGGACAGCCCCAGCATTTT
abundance: -; v_gene: TRBV18; d_gene: -; j_gene: TRBJ2-3; len: 15; CDR3aa: CASSPSGTLPDTQYF; CDR3nt: TGTGCCAGCTCACCGTCAGGGACCCTGCCAGATACGCAGTATTTT
abundance: -; v_gene: TRBV5-1; d_gene: -; j_gene: TRBJ1-2; len: 15; CDR3aa: CASSLVGSFNYGYTF; CDR3nt: TGCGCCAGCAGCTTGGTCGGCAGCTTTAACTATGGCTACACCTTC
abundance: -; v_gene: TRBV7-2; d_gene: TRBD2; j_gene: TRBJ2-1; len: 15; CDR3aa: CASSPWVLGGGEQFF; CDR3nt: TGTGCCAGCAGCCCCTGGGTACTCGGGGGGGGAGAGCAGTTCTTC
abundance: -; v_gene: TRBV7-2; d_gene: -; j_gene: TRBJ2-3; len: 16; CDR3aa: CASSLAGTRGTDTQYF; CDR3nt: TGTGCCAGCAGCTTAGCAGGGACGCGCGGCACAGATACGCAGTATTTT
abundance: -; v_gene: TRBV18; d_gene: -; j_gene: TRBJ2-3; len: 12; CDR3aa: CASSPGTDTQYF; CDR3nt: TGTGCCAGCTCACCCGGGACAGATACGCAGTATTTT
abundance: few; v_gene: TRBV7-2; d_gene: -; j_gene: TRBJ1-3; len: 14; CDR3aa: CASSLVGSGNTIYF; CDR3nt: TGTGCCAGCAGCTTAGTGGGGTCCGGAAACACCATATATTTT
abundance: -; v_gene: TRBV5-4; d_gene: TRBD2; j_gene: TRBJ2-1; len: 16; CDR3aa: CASTLGGGSSYNEQFF; CDR3nt: TGTGCCAGCACCCTCGGGGGGGGCAGCTCCTACAATGAGCAGTTCTTC
abundance: -; v_gene: TRBV28; d_gene: -; j_gene: TRBJ1-3; len: 15; CDR3aa: CASSFRGKAGNTIYF; CDR3nt: TGTGCCAGCAGTTTCAGGGGTAAGGCTGGAAACACCATATATTTT
abundance: -; v_gene: TRBV5-1; d_gene: -; j_gene: TRBJ1-1; len: 14; CDR3aa: CASSLQVGNTEAFF; CDR3nt: TGCGCCAGCAGCTTACAGGTGGGGAACACTGAAGCTTTCTTT
abundance: -; v_gene: TRBV6-5; d_gene: TRBD1; j_gene: TRBJ1-2; len: 14; CDR3aa: CASSWGGQVQVWTF; CDR3nt: TGTGCCAGCAGTTGGGGAGGACAGGTACAAGTGTGGACCTTC
abundance: -; v_gene: TRBV7-2; d_gene: TRBD2; j_gene: TRBJ2-2; len: 14; CDR3aa: CASAIAGNTGELFF; CDR3nt: TGTGCCAGCGCCATAGCGGGGAACACCGGGGAGCTGTTTTTT
abundance: -; v_gene: TRBV9; d_gene: -; j_gene: TRBJ2-1; len: 15; CDR3aa: CASSAQGSSYNEQFF; CDR3nt: TGTGCCAGCAGCGCTCAAGGGAGCTCCTACAATGAGCAGTTCTTC
abundance: once; v_gene: TRBV27; d_gene: TRBD1; j_gene: TRBJ1-1; len: 16; CDR3aa: CASYRDRVGVSTEAFF; CDR3nt: TGTGCCAGCTACCGGGACAGGGTAGGAGTGAGCACTGAAGCTTTCTTT
abundance: once; v_gene: TRBV5-5; d_gene: TRBD1; j_gene: TRBJ2-1; len: 16; CDR3aa: CASSLDPGTAYNEQFF; CDR3nt: TGTGCCAGCAGCTTGGATCCCGGGACAGCCTACAATGAGCAGTTCTTC
abundance: once; v_gene: TRBV11-2; d_gene: TRBD1; j_gene: TRBJ2-7; len: 14; CDR3aa: CASSLGTGEYEQYF; CDR3nt: TGTGCCAGCAGCTTGGGGACAGGGGAGTACGAGCAGTACTTC